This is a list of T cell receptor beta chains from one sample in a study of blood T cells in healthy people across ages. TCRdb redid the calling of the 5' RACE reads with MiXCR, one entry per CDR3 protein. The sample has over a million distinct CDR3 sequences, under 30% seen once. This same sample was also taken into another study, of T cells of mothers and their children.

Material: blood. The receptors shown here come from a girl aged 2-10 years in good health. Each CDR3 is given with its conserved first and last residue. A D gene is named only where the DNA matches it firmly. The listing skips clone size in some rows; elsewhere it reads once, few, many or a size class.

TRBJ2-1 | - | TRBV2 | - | TGTGCCATCCTTTCCCAGAGGGCGAGGGGGCAGTTCTTC | CAILSQRARGQFF
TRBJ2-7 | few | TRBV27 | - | TGTGCCAGCAGTCCCCCCCTTGGCGGCGAGCAGTACTTC | CASSPPLGGEQYF
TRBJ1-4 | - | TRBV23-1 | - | TGCGCCATACCCATGGGGGATCGAGAAAAACTGTTTTTT | CAIPMGDREKLFF
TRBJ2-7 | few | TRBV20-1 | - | TGCAGTGCTAGCAAGGTCCCGGAATACGAGCAGTACTTC | CSASKVPEYEQYF
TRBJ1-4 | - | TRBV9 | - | TGTGCCAGCAGCGTAGGAGGGGCAGGGGAAAAACTGTTTTTT | CASSVGGAGEKLFF
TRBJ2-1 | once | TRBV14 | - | TGTGCCAGCAGCCAAGGGTCGGAGCAGCAGTTCTTC | CASSQGSEQQFF
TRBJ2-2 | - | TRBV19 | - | TGTGCCAGTAGTATGGCCGGGCCTTCCGGCACCGGGGAGCTGTTTTTT | CASSMAGPSGTGELFF
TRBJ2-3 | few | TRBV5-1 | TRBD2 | TGCGCCGGCAGCTTAAAATGGGAGGGCCGCACAGATACGCAGTATTTT | CAGSLKWEGRTDTQYF
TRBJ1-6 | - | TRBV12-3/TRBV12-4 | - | TGTGCCAGCAGTTTAGGGGGGAAGGGATCACCCCTCCACTTT | CASSLGGKGSPLHF
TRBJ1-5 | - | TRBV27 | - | TGTGCCAGCAGTAGGGGGACAACTCTGCCCCAGCATTTT | CASSRGTTLPQHF
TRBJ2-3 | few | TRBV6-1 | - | TGTGCCAGCGGCTTCCTTCCGGGACCTACCACAGATACGCAGTATTTT | CASGFLPGPTTDTQYF
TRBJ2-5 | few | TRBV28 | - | TGTGCCAGCAGTCCTAACACCCCTGAAGAGACCCAGTACTTC | CASSPNTPEETQYF
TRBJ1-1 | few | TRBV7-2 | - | TGTGCCAGCAGCTTAGTTAACCAGCGCACTGAAGCCTTCTTT | CASSLVNQRTEAFF